This TCR beta chain was identified in a study of T-cell reconstitution after alpha-beta-depleted transplantation in children. Preparation of the TCRbeta library was carried out with unique molecular identifiers. TCRdb passed the PCR reads through MiXCR, listing each CDR3 protein once. The table includes almost 250,000 distinct CDR3 sequences, around 25% detected once. As concerns this clonotype: As yet, its antigen is unknown.

CDR3 length: 14 residues. In germline, CDR1 is MDHEN, CDR2 SYDVKM. The V end lost 3 bases, the J end lost 6 bases, and 11 bases lay between the germline ends. Findings of the study overall: Surviving recipient T cells and thymic progenitors produced the high day-60 TCRbeta diversity seen in some patients.

The chain couples TRBV28 to TRBJ2-2; tentative D call: TRBD2 (5 bases). This sequence originates from a girl aged 2-10 years with Fanconi anemia, due to receive a stem cell transplant. Source: PBMCs, taken before TCRalphabeta/CD19-depleted stem cell transplant. CDR3 sequence: CASSFEGLAGELFF. The CDR3 DNA follows: TGTGCCAGCAGTTTCGAGGGTCTTGCCGGGGAGCTGTTTTTT.